This record looks at one T cell receptor beta chain sequence and its context. This clone's antigen is unknown. There are no base qualities to consult, and no much larger clone falls within one base. The record originates from a study of blood T cell repertoires in COVID-19 (dated by TCRdb to between 2020 and 2021). Study-level background: Samples from collaborators originated in the United States, Italy and Spain and spanned both the acute and convalescent phases of COVID-19. The material from the prospective study consisted of cDNA or gDNA derived from T cells, B-cell-depleted T cells, or PBMCs. The repertoires were made available in a free public database intended to serve as a resource for research on the immune response to SARS-CoV-2. Where available, HLA class I and class II types were taken from metadata supplied by the sample provider and were not determined by assay-based typing. Nearly every sample came with metadata listing a de-identified subject ID, COVID-19 status, age in years and sex. Samples were obtained from the ongoing ImmuneRACE study (first 160 participants) and from some 1,200 subjects provided by 6 global collaborators. Subjects who had been exposed to COVID-19, were actively infected with it, or had recovered from it provided the deeply sampled blood TCRbeta repertoires that made up the dataset. Results and caveats for the whole study, not just this receptor: The amount of clinical and demographic metadata varied by source and participant and was provided uncurated.

Collaborating institutions collected whole blood in K2EDTA tubes following their own protocols. For TCRbeta analysis, collaborators shipped samples as frozen whole blood, isolated PBMCs, or DNA extracted from either of those sample types. The immunoSEQ Assay, a bias-controlled multiplex PCR, was used to amplify TCRbeta CDR3 regions from genomic DNA. The paper's data handling went like this. Nucleated cell counts per sample were estimated from amplification of reference gene primers within the assay. To quantify the absolute abundance of each unique TCRbeta CDR3 rearrangement, sequence reads were collapsed and filtered. Productive Simpson clonality was computed per sample as the square root of Simpson's diversity index over productive rearrangements. TCRdb took this table from immuneACCESS and kept in-frame rearrangements with V and J called. Such tables lack part of the clones; where checked against another copy, unresolved V genes explain under half of the gap, and the rest is unexplained. The V and J calls and clone size were taken over from that table, and D and trimming were inferred from the DNA. The sample records under 250,000 clones, less than 85% of which are singletons. Clones ranked in the top ten supply 5.5% of the sample.

Trimming takes 5 bases from V and 0 bases from J, and the germline ends sit 12 bases apart. The CDR3 runs 15 amino acids, cysteine and phenylalanine included. The DNA shown is the 45-base CDR3, in frame from base 1. CDR1 and CDR2 were assigned from the germline V gene as SGHNT and YENEEA. The origin of this receptor is a woman between 70 and 85 years old with acute or convalescent COVID-19. Sequenced input: peripheral blood. The rearrangement combines TRBV11-3 with TRBJ2-3; the D segment cannot be called with confidence. The CDR3 region has the sequence CASSPDGGSTDTQYF. At the DNA level, the sequence is TGTGCCAGCAGCCCTGACGGCGGTAGCACAGATACGCAGTATTTT.